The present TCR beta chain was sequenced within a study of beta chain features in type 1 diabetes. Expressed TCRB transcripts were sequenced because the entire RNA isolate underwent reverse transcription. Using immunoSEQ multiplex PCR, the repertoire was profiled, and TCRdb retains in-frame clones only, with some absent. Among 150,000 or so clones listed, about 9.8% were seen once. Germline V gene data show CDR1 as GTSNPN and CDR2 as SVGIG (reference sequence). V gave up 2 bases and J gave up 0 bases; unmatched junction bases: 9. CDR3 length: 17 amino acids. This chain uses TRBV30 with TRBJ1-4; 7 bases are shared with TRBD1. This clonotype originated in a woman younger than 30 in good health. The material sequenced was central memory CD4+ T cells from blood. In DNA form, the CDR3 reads TGTGCCTGGAGTCAAGGGACAGCATTTTCAACTAATGAAAAACTGTTTTTT. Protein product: CAWSQGTAFSTNEKLFF.